This T cell receptor (beta chain) was profiled in a study of T cells in Graves' hyperthyroidism and ophthalmopathy. TCR beta CDR3 regions were amplified from RNA transcripts. A set of HTBI primers served as the primers for a first-round RT-PCR of the TCR CDR3. MiXCR, run by TCRdb on the multiplex PCR reads, gives a single entry per CDR3 protein. Of 500,000 to 750,000 distinct CDR3 sequences in the sample, about 43% are singletons; the top ten hold around 8%. Patients showing uncontrolled infection, other autoimmune disease, pregnancy or lactation were ineligible. Germline V gives CDR1 MNHEY, CDR2 SVGAGI. Trimming removed 2 bases from V and 10 bases from J, with 8 bases in between. The CDR3 consists of 12 residues.

Sequenced input: peripheral blood or thyroid tissue (not recorded which). The chain recombines TRBV6-5 with TRBJ2-2, with D possibly being TRBD1 or TRBD2 (5 bases each). The TCR originated in a young woman with Graves' hyperthyroidism. This CDR3 is CASSYEGKELFF. DNA of the CDR3: TGTGCCAGCAGTTACGAGGGGAAGGAGCTGTTTTTT.